A selection of T cell receptor beta chains follows, all from one sample in a study of CD8+CD57+ T cells in acquired aplastic anemia. Via MiXCR, TCRdb re-called the reads, giving one row per CDR3 protein. In the table there are some 240,000 distinct CDR3 sequences, 34% of which are singletons. The sequencing sample was made of sorted CD4+, CD8+, or CD8+CD57+ T cells (not recorded which) from PBMCs. These receptors were taken from a human donor in good health, serving as a control. CDR3s include the opening cysteine and the closing phenylalanine or tryptophan. Each record gives: V gene, D gene, J gene, clone size, CDR3 protein, CDR3 DNA. The D gene is left open where the match is weak. Expanded clones are given a class, and other clones once, few, many or no size at all.

V: TRBV2
D: TRBD2
J: TRBJ2-7
size: -
CDR3: CASRWTSGTTYEQYF
DNA: TGTGCCAGCCGATGGACTAGCGGGACTACCTACGAGCAGTACTTC

V: TRBV7-2
D: -
J: TRBJ2-1
size: -
CDR3: CASSRYPSGIRYNEQFF
DNA: TGTGCCAGCAGCCGATACCCGTCGGGGATCCGCTACAATGAGCAGTTCTTC

V: TRBV20-1
D: -
J: TRBJ2-2
size: -
CDR3: CSARDGRRDTEELFF
DNA: TGCAGTGCTAGAGACGGTAGGCGGGACACCGAGGAGCTGTTTTTT

V: TRBV19
D: -
J: TRBJ1-2
size: many
CDR3: CASSIVLAPLYGYTF
DNA: TGTGCCAGTAGTATAGTTTTGGCCCCCCTATATGGCTACACCTTC

V: TRBV20-1
D: TRBD1
J: TRBJ1-4
size: few
CDR3: CSASGQGKSTNEKLFF
DNA: TGCAGTGCTTCTGGACAGGGGAAATCAACTAATGAAAAACTGTTTTTT

V: TRBV28
D: -
J: TRBJ2-7
size: few
CDR3: CASSKADYEQYF
DNA: TGTGCCAGCAGTAAAGCGGACTACGAGCAGTACTTC

V: TRBV10-1
D: TRBD1
J: TRBJ1-2
size: -
CDR3: CASSVTGIYGYTF
DNA: TGCGCCAGCAGTGTGACAGGGATCTATGGCTACACCTTC

V: TRBV10-3
D: -
J: TRBJ2-5
size: many
CDR3: CAISGGGSQETQYF
DNA: TGTGCCATCAGTGGGGGCGGCAGTCAAGAGACCCAGTACTTC

V: TRBV20-1
D: TRBD1
J: TRBJ1-2
size: many
CDR3: CSARDPGQGNGYTF
DNA: TGCAGTGCTAGAGATCCGGGACAGGGCAATGGCTACACCTTC

V: TRBV5-1
D: -
J: TRBJ2-3
size: many
CDR3: CASSLAISTDTQYF
DNA: TGCGCCAGCAGCTTGGCGATAAGCACAGATACGCAGTATTTT

V: TRBV5-1
D: -
J: TRBJ1-1
size: -
CDR3: CASSLNGVAVGLAFF
DNA: TGCGCCAGCAGCTTGAACGGGGTCGCAGTGGGGTTGGCTTTCTTT

V: TRBV12-3/TRBV12-4
D: TRBD2
J: TRBJ2-1
size: -
CDR3: CDSSLLIGRVDEQFF
DNA: TGTGACAGCAGTTTGCTGATCGGGAGGGTAGATGAGCAGTTCTTC

V: TRBV2
D: -
J: TRBJ1-2
size: -
CDR3: CASNGWGTYGYTF
DNA: TGTGCCAGTAACGGTTGGGGGACCTATGGCTACACCTTC

V: TRBV9
D: -
J: TRBJ2-2
size: -
CDR3: CASSVVVVPTGELFF
DNA: TGTGCCAGCAGCGTAGTTGTAGTCCCCACCGGGGAGCTGTTTTTT

V: TRBV6-1
D: TRBD1
J: TRBJ2-7
size: many
CDR3: CASSAKATGTGWYEQYF
DNA: TGTGCCAGCAGTGCGAAGGCAACCGGGACAGGGTGGTACGAGCAGTACTTC

V: TRBV10-3
D: -
J: TRBJ2-7
size: many
CDR3: CAISASNGLLEQYF
DNA: TGTGCCATCAGTGCCTCTAACGGATTGCTAGAGCAGTACTTC

V: TRBV2
D: TRBD1
J: TRBJ1-5
size: few
CDR3: CPSIGTDSNQPQHF
DNA: TGTCCCAGCATCGGGACAGATAGCAATCAGCCCCAGCATTTT

V: TRBV5-5
D: TRBD1
J: TRBJ1-1
size: many
CDR3: CASSSDRGRRDTEAFF
DNA: TGTGCCAGCAGCTCCGACAGGGGGCGAAGGGACACTGAAGCTTTCTTT

V: TRBV2
D: -
J: TRBJ2-7
size: many
CDR3: CANRASGFYRDEQYF
DNA: TGTGCCAACAGGGCATCAGGGTTCTATAGGGATGAGCAGTACTTC

V: TRBV5-1
D: TRBD2
J: TRBJ2-1
size: few
CDR3: CASSLNAGGSYNEQFF
DNA: TGCGCCAGCAGCTTGAACGCGGGAGGATCCTACAATGAGCAGTTCTTC

V: TRBV11-1
D: -
J: TRBJ2-5
size: few
CDR3: CASRDQETQYF
DNA: TGTGCCAGCCGTGACCAAGAGACCCAGTACTTC

V: TRBV12-3/TRBV12-4
D: -
J: TRBJ1-1
size: many
CDR3: CASRGVGGTPAFF
DNA: TGTGCCAGCAGGGGAGTAGGAGGGACGCCAGCTTTCTTT

V: TRBV20-1
D: -
J: TRBJ2-7
size: many
CDR3: CSAFEAGSYEQYF
DNA: TGCAGTGCCTTTGAGGCAGGGTCGTACGAGCAGTACTTC

V: TRBV5-1
D: -
J: TRBJ1-1
size: -
CDR3: CASSLDGWGAEENTEAFF
DNA: TGCGCCAGCAGCTTGGACGGCTGGGGGGCGGAAGAAAACACTGAAGCTTTCTTT

V: TRBV4-2
D: -
J: TRBJ2-1
size: -
CDR3: CASSQGDLSYNEQFF
DNA: TGTGCCAGCAGCCAAGGGGACCTCTCCTACAATGAGCAGTTCTTC